This T cell receptor (beta chain) originates from a study of blood T cell repertoires in COVID-19 (dated by TCRdb to the early 2020s). About the investigation overall: Samples from collaborators originated in the United States, Italy and Spain and spanned both the acute and convalescent phases of COVID-19. The prospective study material was composed of cDNA or gDNA derived from T cells, B-cell-depleted T cells, or PBMCs. The dataset comprised deeply sampled blood TCRbeta repertoires from subjects exposed to, actively infected with, or recovered from COVID-19. The repertoires were made available in a free public database intended to serve as a resource for research on the immune response to SARS-CoV-2. The samples were drawn from two sources: the first 160 participants of the ongoing ImmuneRACE study, and 1,200 or so subjects contributed by 6 global collaborators. Sample metadata almost always included a de-identified subject ID, COVID-19 status, age in years and sex. Where available, HLA class I and class II types were taken from metadata supplied by the sample provider and were not determined by assay-based typing.

Participants in the prospective study were aged 18 to 89 years, lived in about two dozen United States geographic areas, and enrolled through a virtual design. Cohort assignment in the prospective study relied on participant-reported clinical history from a screening survey and a study questionnaire. Exposed participants were defined as having been in contact with someone with a PCR-confirmed or clinician-diagnosed COVID-19 case within 2 weeks of study entry. Mobile phlebotomists in the prospective study collected whole blood, serum and a nasopharyngeal or oropharyngeal swab from every participant. Additional blood draws and questionnaires over an approximately two-month period could optionally be provided by prospective study participants. Before DNA extraction, prospective study blood samples were shipped either frozen or at room temperature. TCRbeta CDR3 regions were amplified from genomic DNA using the immunoSEQ Assay, a bias-controlled multiplex PCR. The authors' analysis ran thus. The number of nucleated cells in each sample was estimated by amplification of reference gene primers within the assay. Sequence reads were collapsed and filtered to measure the absolute abundance of every unique TCRbeta CDR3 rearrangement. For each sample, productive Simpson clonality was calculated by taking the square root of Simpson's diversity index across productive rearrangements. The source is immuneACCESS, and TCRdb retained only in-frame sequences with V and J called. Part of the clones is not carried over; for the studies checked, unresolved V genes explain less than half of this, and the remainder is unexplained. The D gene and trimming were derived from the DNA, and the V and J assignments and clone size from that table. The sample profile shows under 250,000 clones; 88% of them were found once. The ten most abundant clones make up about 2.9% of the sample.

Study-wide findings and limitations: Clinical and demographic metadata were provided uncurated, with the amount varying by source and participant.

The germline V gene encodes CDR1 LGHDT and CDR2 YNNKEL (reference sequence). The junction shows trimming of 1 base on V and 4 bases on J, plus 13 bases between the germline ends. The CDR3 covers 15 residues, taking in both the cysteine and the phenylalanine. The entry retains the CDR3 DNA only, 45 bases that are in frame from base 1. In the case of this clone: No cognate antigen has been identified for it. No base-level quality is on record; no much larger clone is a single base apart.

The chain uses TRBV3-1 (or the pseudogene TRBV3-2) and TRBJ1-2, with the D gene not clear enough to name. Sequencing used PBMCs or T cells enriched from blood (not recorded which). This receptor was taken from a woman in her thirties or forties who had been exposed to COVID-19. The bases read TGTGCCAGCAGCCAAGGTACCAGGCTCTCCTATGGCTACACCTTC. Protein translation: CASSQGTRLSYGYTF.